This T cell receptor (beta chain) originates from a study of cytomegalovirus exposure and HLA in healthy donors. Turning to the study itself: The roughly 120 million unique TCR beta sequences, from around 200 million T cells, were found by an earlier analysis.

Study-wide results and limits: Many donors shared some public TCRs, even though most TCR sequences were rare. Earlier results showed most TCR beta V segments being productive about 87% or about 30% of the time.

The study ran its PCR with 60 Vbeta and 13 Jbeta primers. Here immunoSEQ multiplex PCR was the method, and the copy in TCRdb shows in-frame clones only, minus some. This table holds around 170,000 clones, around 80% found once. V lost 1 base to trimming and J lost 0 bases, with 7 bases between them. In germline, CDR1 is SGHAT, CDR2 FQDESV (reference sequence). The CDR3 covers 15 residues. A note on this clone: Its matching antigen is unknown.

This receptor was identified in a girl between 10 and 17 years old in good health and CMV-seropositive. The sequenced sample consisted of PBMCs. This sequence joins TRBV11-1 and TRBJ1-3; no clear D. In nucleotides, the CDR3 is TGTGCCAGCAGCTTAGAACAGAGCTCTGGAAACACCATATATTTT. Translating it yields CASSLEQSSGNTIYF. Based on the CDR3 plus reference TRBV11-1 and TRBJ1-3, the full variable domain is EAEVAQSPRYKITEKSQAVAFWCDPISGHATLYWYRQILGQGPELLVQFQDESVVDDSQLPKDRFSAERLKGVDSTLKIQPAELGDSAMYLCASSLEQSSGNTIYFGEGSWLTVV.